A single sample is the source of the 2 T cell receptor beta chains below, sequenced in a study of lymphopenia after photon versus proton radiotherapy. Clones were read by immunoSEQ multiplex PCR, and TCRdb kept only the in-frame ones, dropping some. The sample has roughly 41,000 clones; about 85% are singletons. The sequences come from peripheral blood, collected from a patient treated with photon-based radiotherapy. These receptor sequences come from a man aged 50 to 60 with gastric cancer.

J is TRBJ2-3 and V is TRBV27; maybe TRBD1 (5 bases). This CDR3 has 13 amino acids. V was clipped by 3 bases and J by 4 bases, with 8 bases between them. The V gene's germline CDR1 is MNHEY and CDR2 SMNVEV (reference sequence). The CDR3, as DNA: TGTGCCAGCAGTTTTCAGGGTTCAGATACGCAGTATTTT. It translates to CASSFQGSDTQYF.

The V call is TRBV6-1, the J call TRBJ2-5; D gene unclear. V was clipped by 2 bases and J by 5 bases, with 6 bases between them. CDR1 is MNHNS and CDR2 is SASEGT in the germline V gene. The length of the CDR3 is 12 residues. CDR3 in amino acids: CASSESRETQYF. The CDR3 DNA follows: TGTGCCAGCAGTGAATCCCGGGAGACCCAGTACTTC.